This T cell receptor (beta chain) is drawn from a study of cytomegalovirus exposure and HLA in healthy donors. General study points: In an earlier analysis, most TCR beta V segments were productive about 87% or about 30% of the time.

As for this clone: The antigen is not known.

This CDR3 has 14 residues. Germline CDR1 and CDR2: SGHDN and FVKESK. V lost 4 bases and J lost 5; bases outside the gene matches: 4. The PCR contained 60 Vbeta and 13 Jbeta primers. Using immunoSEQ multiplex PCR, the repertoire was profiled, and TCRdb retains in-frame clones only, with some absent. The data show about 180,000 clones, 79% seen once. This TCR was recovered from a woman aged 40 to 50 in good health and CMV-seronegative. The chain uses TRBV14 and TRBJ2-1, with 8 bases aligning to TRBD1. The sequenced material came from PBMCs. The CDR3 loop is CASSRPGQDNEQFF. The CDR3 DNA reads TGTGCCAGCAGCCGACCGGGACAGGACAATGAGCAGTTCTTC. Variable domain in full (rest from reference TRBV14 and TRBJ2-1): EAGVTQFPSHSVIEKGQTVTLRCDPISGHDNLYWYRRVMGKEIKFLLHFVKESKQDESGMPNNRFLAERTGGTYSTLKVQPAELEDSGVYFCASSRPGQDNEQFFGPGTRLTVL.